Each of the 10 T cell receptor beta chains below was sequenced from the same sample in a study of blood T cell repertoires in COVID-19. Generated by immunoSEQ multiplex PCR, the TCRdb table keeps only in-frame clones and is missing some. Of about 51,000 clones in the sample, approximately 89% are singletons; the top ten hold approximately 2.8%. The source material was peripheral blood. The origin of the receptors is a man in his fifties or sixties with acute or convalescent COVID-19.

This clone came up once. V is TRBV28 and J is TRBJ2-7; possibly TRBD1 for D (5 bases). CDR1 and CDR2 (germline): MDHEN, SYDVKM. The V gene lost 4 bases and the J gene lost 6 bases, with 19 bases spanning the gap. The CDR3 consists of 15 residues. The CDR3 region is CASSSASGNLGEQYF. In nucleotides, the CDR3 is TGTGCCAGCAGTTCCGCCTCAGGGAACCTTGGCGAGCAGTACTTC.

This chain links TRBV20-1 with TRBJ1-4, with a tentative D call TRBD1 (5 bases). The CDR3 totals 14 residues. Trimming removed 3 bases at V and 8 bases at J, with 16 bases between. Per the germline V gene, CDR1 is DFQATT and CDR2 is SNEGSKA (reference sequence). The DNA of the CDR3 is TGCAGTGCTAGTTTTAAGGAGGGGCCCGAAAAACTGTTTTTT. As protein: CSASFKEGPEKLFF.

This chain uses TRBV30 with TRBJ1-5; D ambiguous. Trimming removed 7 bases from V and 3 bases from J, with 13 bases in between. The V gene's germline CDR1 is GTSNPN and CDR2 SVGIG (reference sequence). The CDR3 extends over 13 amino acids. This CDR3 is CASGGRYNQPQHF. CDR3 DNA sequence: TGTGCCTCAGGAGGACGGTACAATCAGCCCCAGCATTTT.

This clone was detected only once. This sequence joins TRBV9 and TRBJ2-2; 7 positions match TRBD2. V lost 0 bases, J lost 1 base, and 9 bases stayed unmatched. The CDR3 has 18 residues. Germline CDR1 SGDLS, CDR2 YYNGEE. The CDR3 DNA reads TGTGCCAGCAGCGTAGAAGGGAGGGCTAGCGGGAACACCGGGGAGCTGTTTTTT. Translation: CASSVEGRASGNTGELFF.

This sequence joins TRBV6-5 and TRBJ1-5, with unresolved D. CDR1 MNHEY and CDR2 SVGAGI come from the germline V gene. V was cut by 0 bases and J by 7 bases, with 7 bases left in between. The CDR3 has 13 amino acids. This chain's CDR3 is CASSYSRVQPQHF. The CDR3 DNA reads as TGTGCCAGCAGTTACTCGAGGGTCCAGCCCCAGCATTTT.

In its sample, this clone was seen once. This chain connects TRBV12-3 or TRBV12-4 to TRBJ2-2; D unresolved. The CDR3 runs 11 residues. V dropped 3 bases and J dropped 8 bases, with 4 bases sitting between them. In DNA form, the CDR3 reads TGTGCCAGCAGTTTCGGTGGGGAGCTGTTTTTT. It encodes CASSFGGELFF.

V gene TRBV19 combines with J gene TRBJ2-3; 8 bases map to TRBD2. There are 15 residues in the CDR3. V was clipped by 4 bases and J by 6 bases; unmatched bases: 9. The germline V gene has CDR1 LNHDA and CDR2 SQIVND (reference sequence). CDR3 sequence: CASSKSSGVEDTQYF. CDR3 nucleotide sequence: TGTGCCAGTAGTAAAAGTAGCGGGGTTGAGGATACGCAGTATTTT. The full variable domain, with the rest looked up from reference TRBV19 and TRBJ2-3, is DGGITQSPKYLFRKEGQNVTLSCEQNLNHDAMYWYRQDPGQGLRLIYYSQIVNDFQKGDIAEGYSVSREKKESFPLTVTSAQKNPTAFYLCASSKSSGVEDTQYFGPGTRLTVL.

This sequence joins TRBV7-8 and TRBJ1-5, with TRBD1 matching over 7 bases. Germline V CDR1 and CDR2: SGHVS, FQNEAQ. Trimming at V came to 2 bases and at J to 0 bases, leaving 4 bases not matched to a gene. This CDR3 region has 16 residues. The DNA for the CDR3 is TGTGCCAGCAGCTTAATGGCAGGGGGTAGCAATCAGCCCCAGCATTTT. Translation gives CASSLMAGGSNQPQHF.

In this sample, this clone turned up once. The chain uses TRBV6-5 and TRBJ1-5; the match to TRBD1 covers 10 bases. With V trimmed by 7 bases and J by 7 bases, 7 bases remained unmatched. Germline V gene lookup returns CDR1 MNHEY and CDR2 SVGAGI. CDR3 length: 14 residues. The CDR3 nucleotides read TGTGCCAGCAATGGACAGGGGGATTGGCAGCCCCAGCATTTT. This translates into CASNGQGDWQPQHF.

This clone was seen only once. The CDR3 coding sequence is TGTGCCAGCCGCGAGGGCACCGTAGATACCGGGGAGCTGTTTTTT. The encoded protein is CASREGTVDTGELFF. V and J are TRBV18 and TRBJ2-2; D is possibly TRBD2 (5 bases). Germline CDR1 is KGHSH and CDR2 is LQKENI. This CDR3 comprises 15 residues. Trimming left V 8 bases short and J 5 bases short, with 18 bases between.